The 29 T cell receptor beta chains in this list originate from one sample, sequenced in a study of blood T cell repertoires in COVID-19 (dated by TCRdb to the early 2020s). Libraries were prepared through the immunoSEQ multiplex PCR assay. TCRdb's version of the immuneACCESS table is confined to in-frame rearrangements and falls short of the full clone set. An unresolved V gene accounts for under half of the shortfall where checked; the remainder is of unknown origin. The sample table lists tens of thousands of clones, around nine tenths of them with a count of one. Jointly, the top ten make up about 13% of the sample. Input material: peripheral blood. The receptors were sampled from a woman aged 55-75 years with active COVID-19.

The sample holds a few counts of this clone. This chain connects TRBV18 to TRBJ1-1, with a weak D call TRBD1 (5 bases). The CDR3 consists of 14 residues. CDR1 KGHSH and CDR2 LQKENI come from the germline V gene. The V and J ends lost 2 bases and 4 bases respectively, with 11 bases between them. CDR3 sequence (DNA): TGTGCCAGCTCACCAAAACAGGAGGGCACTGAAGCTTTCTTT. Translating gives CASSPKQEGTEAFF.

The chain has TRBV24-1 and TRBJ2-1; 7 positions agree with TRBD1. The germline V gene encodes CDR1 KGHDR and CDR2 SFDVKD. J lost 4 bases, V lost 4 bases, and 0 bases had no gene match. The CDR3 covers 13 residues. This CDR3 is CATSEGQYNEQFF. DNA of the CDR3: TGTGCCACCAGTGAGGGACAGTACAATGAGCAGTTCTTC.

The chain recombines TRBV6-2 or TRBV6-3 with TRBJ1-5; weak D call: TRBD1 (6 bases). CDR1 MNHEY and CDR2 SVGEGT come from the germline V gene. Trimming cost V 2 bases and J 1 base, with 15 bases left between them. The length of the CDR3 is 17 residues. The CDR3 region has the DNA TGTGCCAGCAGTTACCCTTTGACAGGCGCGAGCAATCAGCCCCAGCATTTT. It specifies CASSYPLTGASNQPQHF.

This clone was seen only a few times. This rearrangement joins TRBV27 to TRBJ2-7; 8 bases line up with TRBD2. V dropped 4 bases and J dropped 0; count of bases not matched to a gene: 5. The CDR3 extends over 15 amino acids. The germline CDR1 and CDR2 sequences are MNHEY and SMNVEV (reference sequence). This chain's CDR3 is CASSYSGANSYEQYF. CDR3 nucleotide sequence: TGTGCCAGCAGTTATAGCGGGGCAAACTCCTACGAGCAGTACTTC.

This clone was picked up a small number of times. This chain joins TRBV14 and TRBJ1-4; the D is unclear. The CDR3 runs 13 residues. Germline values: CDR1 SGHDN, CDR2 FVKESK. Trimming pared 1 base from V and 4 bases from J, leaving 4 bases between. CDR3 sequence (DNA): TGTGCCAGCAGCCAAGGGCTTAATGAAAAACTGTTTTTT. This translates into CASSQGLNEKLFF.

This rearrangement joins TRBV7-2 to TRBJ2-3; TRBD2 is a possible D gene (6 bases). Germline loops: CDR1 SGHTA, CDR2 FQGNSA. The CDR3 is 12 amino acids. Trimming removed 5 bases at V and 7 bases at J, with 10 bases between. CDR3 nucleotides: TGTGCCAGCAGCCTAACTAGCCATACGCAGTATTTT. Residues: CASSLTSHTQYF.

In its sample, this clone was seen many times. V gene TRBV2 combines with J gene TRBJ2-2, with 7 bases matching TRBD1. The ends lost 5 bases at V and 3 bases at J; junction bases unmatched: 3. The CDR3 consists of 14 residues. Germline V CDR1 and CDR2: SNHLY, FYNNEI. CDR3 residues: CASSTGTDTGELFF. CDR3 bases: TGTGCCAGCAGTACCGGGACAGACACCGGGGAGCTGTTTTTT.

The chain uses TRBV19 and TRBJ2-7; TRBD1 matches 10 bases. This CDR3 is built from 14 residues. The germline V gene encodes CDR1 LNHDA and CDR2 SQIVND (reference sequence). V shed 9 bases, J shed 2 bases, and the junction held 7 bases outside the gene matches. CDR3 DNA: TGTGCCAGCTCGACAGGGGGCGTTCCCTACGAGCAGTACTTC. Amino acids: CASSTGGVPYEQYF.

This clone was seen only a few times. CDR3 region: CASSRTGITNEKLFF. CDR3 nucleotides: TGTGCCAGCAGTAGAACAGGGATAACTAATGAAAAACTGTTTTTT. The genes are TRBV6-5 and TRBJ1-4, with a weak D call TRBD1 (6 bases). The CDR3 totals 15 residues. In germline, CDR1 is MNHEY, CDR2 SVGAGI. Between the trimmed V and J ends, which lost 5 bases and 1 base, there was a span of 11 bases.

The chain has TRBV14 and TRBJ2-1, with D perhaps TRBD2 (5 bases). This CDR3 comprises 15 residues. Trimming cost V 7 bases and J 6 bases, with 19 bases left between them. Germline assignment: CDR1 SGHDN and CDR2 FVKESK. In DNA, the CDR3 is TGTGCCAGCACTCGGGGTAGGAGGTTGATCAATGAGCAGTTCTTC. Amino acids: CASTRGRRLINEQFF.

This chain uses TRBV19 with TRBJ2-1; possible D gene TRBD2, 5 bases. The CDR3 length is 12 residues. V was trimmed by 7 bases and J by 9 bases, leaving 13 bases between them. Germline V CDR1 and CDR2: LNHDA, SQIVND (reference sequence). For the CDR3, the DNA is TGTGCCAGTACCATGAGACGGGGTGAGCAGTTCTTC. It encodes CASTMRRGEQFF.

CDR3 sequence (DNA): TGTGCCTGGAGCGAGGGCGGGAACACCATATATTTT. It translates to CAWSEGGNTIYF. The chain uses TRBV30 and TRBJ1-3, with no clear D. The CDR3 is 12 amino acids. Trimming cost V 3 bases and J 7 bases, with 10 bases left between them. Germline lookup yields CDR1 GTSNPN and CDR2 SVGIG (reference sequence).

This sequence joins TRBV20-1 and TRBJ2-7, with D tentatively TRBD1 (5 bases). Per germline, CDR1 DFQATT and CDR2 SNEGSKA (reference sequence). The CDR3 length is 11 residues. Trimming left V 6 bases short and J 2 bases short, with 8 bases between. The CDR3 DNA reads as TGCAGTGCCCTGACAGCCTACGAGCAGTACTTC. Translating it yields CSALTAYEQYF.

The rearrangement joins TRBV2 to TRBJ2-2, with 12 nucleotides matching TRBD2. V trimming: 3 bases; J trimming: 3 bases; junction bases outside the gene matches: 8. This CDR3 comprises 18 residues. CDR1 is SNHLY, CDR2 FYNNEI, per germline. DNA for the CDR3: TGTGCCAGCAGTGAGCGTAGGAGACTAGCGGGAGACACCGGGGAGCTGTTTTTT. Its protein product is CASSERRRLAGDTGELFF. The full variable domain, rest sourced from reference TRBV2 and TRBJ2-2, is EPEVTQTPSHQVTQMGQEVILRCVPISNHLYFYWYRQILGQKVEFLVSFYNNEISEKSEIFDDQFSVERPDGSNFTLKIRSTKLEDSAMYFCASSERRRLAGDTGELFFGEGSRLTVL.

The rearrangement joins TRBV7-9 to TRBJ1-2; a possible D gene is TRBD1 (5 bases). The germline gives CDR1 SEHNR, CDR2 FQNEAQ (reference sequence). The CDR3 covers 13 residues. V lost 0 bases and J lost 8, with 10 bases in between. DNA for the CDR3: TGTGCCAGCAGCTTAGCGGTCCAGGGAGGCTACACCTTC. Translating gives CASSLAVQGGYTF. Variable domain in full (rest from reference TRBV7-9 and TRBJ1-2): DTGVSQNPRHKITKRGQNVTFRCDPISEHNRLYWYRQTLGQGPEFLTYFQNEAQLEKSRLLSDRFSAERPKGSFSTLEIQRTEQGDSAMYLCASSLAVQGGYTFGSGTRLTVV.

The chain joins TRBV28 to TRBJ1-2; tentatively, D is TRBD1 (6 bases). This CDR3 is built from 14 residues. V lost 8 bases and J lost 2, with 15 bases in between. Germline V gene sequence: CDR1 MDHEN, CDR2 SYDVKM. CDR3 protein: CASGVGQGNYGYTF. The CDR3 DNA sequence: TGTGCCAGCGGCGTGGGCCAGGGGAACTATGGCTACACCTTC.

This chain joins TRBV6-5 and TRBJ2-1, with 8 bases matching TRBD2. The CDR3 is 15 residues long. Germline V CDR1 and CDR2: MNHEY, SVGAGI. Losses at the gene ends were 2 bases for V and 2 bases for J; bases not matched to a gene: 2. For the CDR3, the DNA is TGTGCCAGCAGTTACAGCGGGGGAACCTACAATGAGCAGTTCTTC. This codes for CASSYSGGTYNEQFF.

The gene calls are TRBV6-5 and TRBJ2-1; 7 bases fit TRBD1. After removal of 6 bases from V and 2 bases from J, the junction contained 4 bases not matched to a gene. CDR1 and CDR2 from the germline V gene are MNHEY and SVGAGI. The CDR3 consists of 14 residues. The CDR3 DNA is TGTGCCAGCAGAGACAGGGTCCCCTACAATGAGCAGTTCTTC. The encoded protein is CASRDRVPYNEQFF.

This chain joins TRBV12-3 or TRBV12-4 and TRBJ1-1; the match to TRBD1 covers 7 bases. With 5 bases clipped from V and 4 bases from J, the junction kept 4 bases outside the gene matches. The CDR3 extends over 13 amino acids. This CDR3 reads CASSLQGSTEAFF. In nucleotides, the CDR3 is TGTGCCAGCAGTCTACAGGGGTCCACTGAAGCTTTCTTT.

The J gene is TRBJ1-6, the V gene TRBV15; no clear D. This CDR3 is built from 17 residues. Germline loops: CDR1 LNHNV, CDR2 YYDKDF (reference sequence). Trimming left V 0 bases short and J 1 base short, with 10 bases between. CDR3 loop: CATSRDSRRSYNSPLHF. The CDR3 DNA sequence: TGTGCCACCAGCAGAGATTCACGGCGGTCCTATAATTCACCCCTCCACTTT.

The rearrangement uses TRBV6-5 and TRBJ1-6, with 9 bases identical to TRBD1. V lost 4 bases to trimming and J lost 5 bases; unmatched junction nucleotides: 6. Germline V gives CDR1 MNHEY, CDR2 SVGAGI. The CDR3 consists of 16 residues. DNA for the CDR3: TGTGCCAGCAGTTCCGGGACAGGGTCTAATAATTCACCCCTCCACTTT. The encoded protein is CASSSGTGSNNSPLHF.

The V gene is TRBV5-6, the J gene TRBJ1-2; 7 positions agree with TRBD1. The CDR3 has 15 amino acids. In germline, CDR1 is SGHDT, CDR2 YYEEEE. V gave up 4 bases and J gave up 0 bases; unmatched junction bases: 6. The CDR3 loop is CASSAGTVPNYGYTF. The CDR3 coding sequence is TGTGCCAGCAGCGCCGGGACAGTCCCTAACTATGGCTACACCTTC.

The V gene is TRBV5-6, the J gene TRBJ2-1, with unresolved D. The CDR3 length is 12 residues. Trimming cost V 0 bases and J 9 bases, with 7 bases left between them. From germline, CDR1 is SGHDT and CDR2 YYEEEE. DNA for the CDR3: TGTGCCAGCAGCTTGGCTCCAGGTGAGCAGTTCTTC. Its translation: CASSLAPGEQFF.

V and J are TRBV9 and TRBJ2-7, with 7 bases identical to TRBD1. Trimming removed 3 bases from V and 3 bases from J; junction bases left unmatched: 6. Per the germline V gene, CDR1 is SGDLS and CDR2 is YYNGEE. CDR3 length equals 14 residues. In DNA form, the CDR3 reads TGTGCCAGCAGCGCTCGGGACAGATACTACGAGCAGTACTTC. This translates into CASSARDRYYEQYF.

The rearrangement links TRBV7-2 to TRBJ1-2, with a possible D match to TRBD1 (6 bases). Germline CDR1 SGHTA, CDR2 FQGNSA. This CDR3 contains 14 residues. V lost 4 bases, J lost 1 base, and 10 bases lay in between. CDR3 residues: CASSSWTDNYGYTF. CDR3 coding DNA: TGTGCCAGCAGCTCATGGACAGATAACTATGGCTACACCTTC.

This clone has just a few counts. V is TRBV7-9 and J is TRBJ2-7; D possibly corresponds to TRBD1 (5 bases). Germline V lookup: CDR1 SEHNR, CDR2 FQNEAQ (reference sequence). The CDR3 consists of 13 residues. Trimming pared 5 bases from V and 5 bases from J, leaving 13 bases between. This CDR3 is CASSPAGSDEQYF. CDR3 nucleotides: TGTGCCAGCAGCCCCGCAGGGTCCGACGAGCAGTACTTC.

The V and J genes are TRBV6-2 or TRBV6-3 and TRBJ1-3; D not resolved. The CDR3 loop spans 16 amino acids. V dropped 4 bases and J dropped 1 base, with 14 bases sitting between them. CDR1 is MNHEY, CDR2 SVGEGT, per germline. CDR3 residues: CASSSAGDSSGNTIYF. DNA of the CDR3: TGTGCCAGCAGTTCAGCTGGAGATTCTTCTGGAAACACCATATATTTT.

The rearrangement links TRBV5-4 to TRBJ2-5; tentatively, D is TRBD1 (7 bases). Trimming removed 3 bases from V and 3 bases from J, with 12 bases in between. CDR3 length equals 14 residues. Germline CDR1 reads SGHNT; CDR2 reads YYREEE (reference sequence). The CDR3 sequence: CASSSGGTEETQYF. Here the CDR3 DNA reads TGTGCCAGCAGCTCCGGCGGGACAGAAGAGACCCAGTACTTC.

The chain uses TRBV9 and TRBJ2-3; no firm D call. Germline V gives CDR1 SGDLS, CDR2 YYNGEE. CDR3 length: 15 residues. Trimming pared 2 bases from V and 0 bases from J, leaving 10 bases between. CDR3 bases: TGTGCCAGCAGCGTGATGGCGGAAAGCACAGATACGCAGTATTTT. Translated: CASSVMAESTDTQYF.